This T cell receptor (beta chain) is drawn from a study of cytomegalovirus exposure and HLA in healthy donors. About the study: The same platform used for the approximately 670 first-cohort repertoires was also used for the roughly 120 validation repertoires, as a later analysis reported.

The study's findings and limits: Most sequenced TCRs were rare (though some public TCRs occurred in many donors).

The V end was cut by 1 base, the J end by 15 bases, with 13 bases between. Germline V gene data show CDR1 as MDHEN and CDR2 as SYDVKM. CDR3 length: 12 amino acids. The data were produced by immunoSEQ multiplex PCR, yet TCRdb's version contains in-frame clones alone and is incomplete. The table shows 75,000 to 90,000 clones, with around 95% occurring only once. With respect to this clone: Its antigen remains unknown.

The receptor was derived from a woman aged 18 to 35 in good health and CMV-seronegative. Sample: PBMCs. The chain employs TRBV28 and TRBJ2-1; D may be TRBD2 (6 bases). The CDR3 is CASSLSRLGVFF. The CDR3 DNA reads TGTGCCAGCAGTTTATCCCGACTAGGGGTGTTCTTC.